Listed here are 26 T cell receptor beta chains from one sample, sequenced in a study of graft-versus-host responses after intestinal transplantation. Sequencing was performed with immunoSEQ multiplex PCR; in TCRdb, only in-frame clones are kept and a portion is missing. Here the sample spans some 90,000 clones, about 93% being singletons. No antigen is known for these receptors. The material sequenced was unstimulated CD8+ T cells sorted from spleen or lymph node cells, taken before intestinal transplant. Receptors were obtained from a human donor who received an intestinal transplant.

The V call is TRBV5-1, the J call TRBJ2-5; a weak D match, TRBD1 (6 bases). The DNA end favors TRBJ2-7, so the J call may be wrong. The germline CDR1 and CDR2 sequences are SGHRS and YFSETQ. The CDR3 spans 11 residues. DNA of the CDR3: TGCGCCAGCAGCCCAGGGGACGAGCAGTACTTC. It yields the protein CASSPGDEQYF.

The CDR3 is CASSQESGISDAGELFF. The DNA for the CDR3 is TGCGCCAGCAGCCAAGAATCGGGAATATCTGATGCCGGGGAGCTGTTTTTT. The J gene is TRBJ2-2, the V gene TRBV4-1, with a tentative D call TRBD2 (5 bases). The V gene lost 0 bases and the J gene lost 6 bases, with 17 bases spanning the gap. The germline CDR1 and CDR2 sequences are MGHRA and YSYEKL. The CDR3 has 17 residues.

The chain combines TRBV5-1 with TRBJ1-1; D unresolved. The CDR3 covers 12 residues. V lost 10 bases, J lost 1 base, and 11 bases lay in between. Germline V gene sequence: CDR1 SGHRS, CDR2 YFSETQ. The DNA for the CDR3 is TGCGCCGCCGTTGTTAGGAACACTGAAGCTTTCTTT. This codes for CAAVVRNTEAFF.

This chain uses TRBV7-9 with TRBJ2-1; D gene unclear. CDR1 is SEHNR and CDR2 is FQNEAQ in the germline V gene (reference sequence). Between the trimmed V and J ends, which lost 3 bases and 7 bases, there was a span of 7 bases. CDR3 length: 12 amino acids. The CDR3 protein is CASSFPPNEQFF. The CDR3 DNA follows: TGTGCCAGCAGCTTTCCCCCGAATGAGCAGTTCTTC.

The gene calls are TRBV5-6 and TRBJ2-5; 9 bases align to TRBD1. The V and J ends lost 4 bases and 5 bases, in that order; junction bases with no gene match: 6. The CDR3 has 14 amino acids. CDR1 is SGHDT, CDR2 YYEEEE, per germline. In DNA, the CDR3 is TGTGCCAGCAGCGTAGGACAGGGGCTGGAGACCCAGTACTTC. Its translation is CASSVGQGLETQYF. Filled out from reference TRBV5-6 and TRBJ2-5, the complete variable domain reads DAGVTQSPTHLIKTRGQQVTLRCSPKSGHDTVSWYQQALGQGPQFIFQYYEEEERQRGNFPDRFSGHQFPNYSSELNVNALLLGDSALYLCASSVGQGLETQYFGPGTRLLVL.

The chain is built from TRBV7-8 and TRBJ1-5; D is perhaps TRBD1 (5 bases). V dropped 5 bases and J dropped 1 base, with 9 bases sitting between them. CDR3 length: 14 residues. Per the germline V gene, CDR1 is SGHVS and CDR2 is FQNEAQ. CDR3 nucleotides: TGTGCCAGCAGCAAAGGACACAGCAATCAGCCCCAGCATTTT. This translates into CASSKGHSNQPQHF. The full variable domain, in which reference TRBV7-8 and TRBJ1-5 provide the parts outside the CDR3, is GAGVSQSPRYKVAKRGQDVALRCDPISGHVSLFWYQQALGQGPEFLTYFQNEAQLDKSGLPSDRFFAERPEGSVSTLKIQRTQQEDSAVYLCASSKGHSNQPQHFGDGTRLSIL.

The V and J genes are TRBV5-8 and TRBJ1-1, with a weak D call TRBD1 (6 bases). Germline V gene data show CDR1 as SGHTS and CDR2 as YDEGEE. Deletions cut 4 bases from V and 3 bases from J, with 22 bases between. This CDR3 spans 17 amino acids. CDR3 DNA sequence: TGTGCCAGCAGCCGCATAACGCGAGGGGGTACTGACACTGAAGCTTTCTTT. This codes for CASSRITRGGTDTEAFF.

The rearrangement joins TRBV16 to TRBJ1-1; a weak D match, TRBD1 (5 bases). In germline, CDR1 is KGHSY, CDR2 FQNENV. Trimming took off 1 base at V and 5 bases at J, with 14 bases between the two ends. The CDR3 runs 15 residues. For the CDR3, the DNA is TGTGCCAGCAGCCAATATAGGGGAGGGTGGACTGAAGCTTTCTTT. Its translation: CASSQYRGGWTEAFF.

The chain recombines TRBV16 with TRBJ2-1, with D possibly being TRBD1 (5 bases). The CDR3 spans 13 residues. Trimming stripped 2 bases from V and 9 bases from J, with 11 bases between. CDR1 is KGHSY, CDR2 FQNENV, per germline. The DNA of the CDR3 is TGTGCCAGCAGCCAAGTCAGTGGGGCTGAGCAGTTCTTC. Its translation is CASSQVSGAEQFF.

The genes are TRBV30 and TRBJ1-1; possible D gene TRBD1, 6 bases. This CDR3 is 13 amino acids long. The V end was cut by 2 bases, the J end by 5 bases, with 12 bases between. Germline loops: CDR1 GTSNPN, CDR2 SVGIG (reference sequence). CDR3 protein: CAWSTQGHTEAFF. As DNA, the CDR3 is TGTGCCTGGAGTACTCAGGGGCATACTGAAGCTTTCTTT.

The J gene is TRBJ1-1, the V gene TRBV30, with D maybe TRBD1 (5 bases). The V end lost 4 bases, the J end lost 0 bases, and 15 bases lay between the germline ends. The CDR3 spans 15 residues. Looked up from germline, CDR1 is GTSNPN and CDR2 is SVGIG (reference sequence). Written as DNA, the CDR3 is TGTGCCTGGAAGGTCGCGGACACTTTGAACACTGAAGCTTTCTTT. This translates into CAWKVADTLNTEAFF.

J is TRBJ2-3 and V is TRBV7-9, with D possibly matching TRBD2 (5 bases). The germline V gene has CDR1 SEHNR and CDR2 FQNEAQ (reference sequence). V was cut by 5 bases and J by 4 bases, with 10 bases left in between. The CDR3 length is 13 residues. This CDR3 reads CASSPEGSDTQYF. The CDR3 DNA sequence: TGTGCCAGCAGCCCAGAGGGATCAGATACGCAGTATTTT.

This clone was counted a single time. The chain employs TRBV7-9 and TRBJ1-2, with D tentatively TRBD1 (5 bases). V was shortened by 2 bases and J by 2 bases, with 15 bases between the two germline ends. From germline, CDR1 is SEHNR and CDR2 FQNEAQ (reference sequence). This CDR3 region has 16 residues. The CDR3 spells CASSLPIREINYGYTF. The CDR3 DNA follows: TGTGCCAGCAGCTTACCCATCAGGGAAATAAACTATGGCTACACCTTC.

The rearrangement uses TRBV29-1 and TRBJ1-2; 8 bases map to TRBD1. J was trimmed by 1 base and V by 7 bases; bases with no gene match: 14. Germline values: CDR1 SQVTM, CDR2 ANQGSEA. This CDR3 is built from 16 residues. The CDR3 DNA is TGCAGCGCTCCCGGGACAGGTACCACGGGTAACTATGGCTACACCTTC. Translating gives CSAPGTGTTGNYGYTF. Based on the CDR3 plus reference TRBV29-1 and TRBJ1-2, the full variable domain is SAVISQKPSRDICQRGTSLTIQCQVDSQVTMMFWYRQQPGQSLTLIATANQGSEATYESGFVIDKFPISRPNLTFSTLTVSNMSPEDSSIYLCSAPGTGTTGNYGYTFGSGTRLTVV.

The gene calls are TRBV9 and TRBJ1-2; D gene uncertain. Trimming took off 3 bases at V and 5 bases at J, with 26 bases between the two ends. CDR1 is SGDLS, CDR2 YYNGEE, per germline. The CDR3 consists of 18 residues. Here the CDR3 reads CASSDPLPRARVEYGYTF. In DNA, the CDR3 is TGTGCCAGCAGCGACCCACTACCTCGGGCGAGGGTGGAGTATGGCTACACCTTC.

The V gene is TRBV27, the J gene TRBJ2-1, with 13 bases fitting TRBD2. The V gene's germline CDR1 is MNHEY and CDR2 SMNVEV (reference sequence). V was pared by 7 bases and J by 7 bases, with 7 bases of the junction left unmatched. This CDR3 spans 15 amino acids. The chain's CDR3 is CASNLGTSGVNEQFF. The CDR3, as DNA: TGTGCCAGCAACTTGGGGACTAGCGGGGTTAATGAGCAGTTCTTC.

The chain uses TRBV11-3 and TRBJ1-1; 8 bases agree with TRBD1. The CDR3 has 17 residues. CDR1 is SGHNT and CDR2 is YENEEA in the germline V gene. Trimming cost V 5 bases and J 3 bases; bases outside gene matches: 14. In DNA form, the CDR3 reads TGTGCCAGCAGCGTCCAGGGGGCGTGGGGGGCGGACACTGAAGCTTTCTTT. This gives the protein CASSVQGAWGADTEAFF.

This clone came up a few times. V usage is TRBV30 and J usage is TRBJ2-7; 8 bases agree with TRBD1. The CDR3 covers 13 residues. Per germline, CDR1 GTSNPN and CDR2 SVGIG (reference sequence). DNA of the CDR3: TGTGCTGGGGGACAGGTGAGCTCCTACGAGCAGTACTTC. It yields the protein CAGGQVSSYEQYF.

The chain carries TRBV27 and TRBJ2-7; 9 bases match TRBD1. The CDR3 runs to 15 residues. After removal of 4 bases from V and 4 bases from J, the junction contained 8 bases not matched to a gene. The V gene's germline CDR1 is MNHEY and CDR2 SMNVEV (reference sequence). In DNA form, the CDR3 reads TGTGCCAGCAGTTCGCGACAGGGGGGTAGGTACGAGCAGTACTTC. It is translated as CASSSRQGGRYEQYF.

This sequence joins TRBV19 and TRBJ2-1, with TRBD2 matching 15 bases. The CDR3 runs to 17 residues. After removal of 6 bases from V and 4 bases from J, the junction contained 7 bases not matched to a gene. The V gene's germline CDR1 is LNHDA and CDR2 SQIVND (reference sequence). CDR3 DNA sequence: TGTGCCAGTAGGAGGACTAGCGGGGGGGCCCTATACAATGAGCAGTTCTTC. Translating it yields CASRRTSGGALYNEQFF.

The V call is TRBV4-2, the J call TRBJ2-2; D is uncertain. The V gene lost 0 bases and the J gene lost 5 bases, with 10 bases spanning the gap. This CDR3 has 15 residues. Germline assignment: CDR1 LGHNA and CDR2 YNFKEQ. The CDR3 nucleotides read TGTGCCAGCAGCCAAGACCCATCGAGTACCGGGGAGCTGTTTTTT. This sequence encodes CASSQDPSSTGELFF.

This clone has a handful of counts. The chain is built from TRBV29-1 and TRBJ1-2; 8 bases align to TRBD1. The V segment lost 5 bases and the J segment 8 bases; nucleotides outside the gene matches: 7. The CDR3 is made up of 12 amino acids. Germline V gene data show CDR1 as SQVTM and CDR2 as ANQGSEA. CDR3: CSVPQGARGYTF. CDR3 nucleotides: TGCAGCGTTCCCCAGGGGGCGCGGGGCTACACCTTC.

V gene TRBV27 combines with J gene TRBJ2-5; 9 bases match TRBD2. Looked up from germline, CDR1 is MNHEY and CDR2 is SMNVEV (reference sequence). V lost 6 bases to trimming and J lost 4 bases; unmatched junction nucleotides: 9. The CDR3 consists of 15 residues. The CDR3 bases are TGTGCCAGCAGCCCCGGGCGGGAGGGTTTAGAGACCCAGTACTTC. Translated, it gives CASSPGREGLETQYF.

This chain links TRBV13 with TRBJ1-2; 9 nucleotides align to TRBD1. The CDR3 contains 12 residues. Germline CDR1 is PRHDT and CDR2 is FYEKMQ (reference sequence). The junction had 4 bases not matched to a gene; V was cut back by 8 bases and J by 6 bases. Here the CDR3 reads CASAGTGNGYTF. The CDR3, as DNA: TGTGCCAGCGCCGGGACAGGGAATGGCTACACCTTC.

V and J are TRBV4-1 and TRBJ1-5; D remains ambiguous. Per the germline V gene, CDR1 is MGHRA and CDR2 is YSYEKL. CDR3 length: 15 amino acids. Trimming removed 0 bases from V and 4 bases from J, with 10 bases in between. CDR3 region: CASSQDRGENQPQHF. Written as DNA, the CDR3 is TGCGCCAGCAGCCAAGATCGGGGAGAGAATCAGCCCCAGCATTTT.

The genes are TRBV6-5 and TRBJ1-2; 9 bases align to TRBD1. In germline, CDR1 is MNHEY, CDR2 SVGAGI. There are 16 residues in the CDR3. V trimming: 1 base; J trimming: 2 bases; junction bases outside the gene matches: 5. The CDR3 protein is CASSYWTGDENYGYTF. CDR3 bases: TGTGCCAGCAGTTACTGGACAGGGGATGAAAACTATGGCTACACCTTC.